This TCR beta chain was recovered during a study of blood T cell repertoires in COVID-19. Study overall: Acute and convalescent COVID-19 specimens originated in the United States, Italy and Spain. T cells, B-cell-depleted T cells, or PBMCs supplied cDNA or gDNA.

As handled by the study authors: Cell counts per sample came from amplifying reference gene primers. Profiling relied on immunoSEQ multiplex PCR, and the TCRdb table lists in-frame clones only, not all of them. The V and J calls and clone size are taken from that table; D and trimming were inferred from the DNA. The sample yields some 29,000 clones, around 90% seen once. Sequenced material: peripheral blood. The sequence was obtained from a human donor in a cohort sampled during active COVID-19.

The DNA for the CDR3 is TGTGCCAGCAGTAAAAGGACAGGGTTCGCCACCTTC. Residues: CASSKRTGFATF. The chain uses TRBV6-5 and TRBJ1-2, with TRBD1 identical over 8 bases. In germline, CDR1 is MNHEY, CDR2 SVGAGI. The CDR3 runs 12 residues. With 5 bases clipped from V and 13 bases from J, the junction kept 9 bases outside the gene matches.